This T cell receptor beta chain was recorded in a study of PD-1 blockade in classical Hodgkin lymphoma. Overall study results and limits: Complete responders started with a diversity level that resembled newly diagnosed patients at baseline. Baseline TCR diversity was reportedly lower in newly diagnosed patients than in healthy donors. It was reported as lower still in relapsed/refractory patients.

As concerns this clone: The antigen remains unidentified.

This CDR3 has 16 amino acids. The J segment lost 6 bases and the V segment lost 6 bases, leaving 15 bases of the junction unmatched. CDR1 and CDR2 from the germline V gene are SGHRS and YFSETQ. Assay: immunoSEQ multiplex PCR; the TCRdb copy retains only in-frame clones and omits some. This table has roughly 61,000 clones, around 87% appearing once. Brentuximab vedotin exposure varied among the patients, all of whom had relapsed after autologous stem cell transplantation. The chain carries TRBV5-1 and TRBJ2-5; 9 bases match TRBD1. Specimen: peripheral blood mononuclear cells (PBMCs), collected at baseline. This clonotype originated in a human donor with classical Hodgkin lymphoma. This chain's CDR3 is CASTSAPGQGVKTQYF. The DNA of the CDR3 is TGCGCCAGCACCTCCGCCCCGGGACAGGGCGTTAAGACCCAGTACTTC.